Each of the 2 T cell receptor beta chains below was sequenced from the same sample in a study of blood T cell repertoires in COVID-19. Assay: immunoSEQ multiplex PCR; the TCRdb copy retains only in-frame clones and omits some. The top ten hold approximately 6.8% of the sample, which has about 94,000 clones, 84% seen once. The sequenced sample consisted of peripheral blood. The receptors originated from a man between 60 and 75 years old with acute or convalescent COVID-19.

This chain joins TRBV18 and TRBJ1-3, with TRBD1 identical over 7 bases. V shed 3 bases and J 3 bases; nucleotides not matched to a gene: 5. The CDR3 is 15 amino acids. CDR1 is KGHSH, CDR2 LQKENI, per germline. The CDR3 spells CASSPTRTGGNTIYF. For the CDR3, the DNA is TGTGCCAGCTCACCCACTCGGACAGGTGGAAACACCATATATTTT.

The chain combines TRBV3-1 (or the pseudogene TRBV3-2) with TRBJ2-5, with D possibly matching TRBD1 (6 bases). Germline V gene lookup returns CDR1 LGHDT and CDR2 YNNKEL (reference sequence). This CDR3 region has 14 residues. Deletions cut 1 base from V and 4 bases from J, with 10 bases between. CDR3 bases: TGTGCCAGCAGCCAAGGACAGGTTCGAGAGACCCAGTACTTC. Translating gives CASSQGQVRETQYF.